Each of the 32 T cell receptor beta chains below was sequenced from the same sample in a study of T cells after posttransplantation cyclophosphamide. Clones were read by immunoSEQ multiplex PCR, and TCRdb kept only the in-frame ones, dropping some. The repertoire includes some 47,000 clones, 85% to 90% of them detected once, and roughly 2.8% sits in the top ten. Specimen: PBMCs. The source of these receptors is a man aged 30-40 years with a blood cancer, CMV-positive, and with a related stem cell donor.

This chain uses TRBV11-2 with TRBJ2-1; 15 bases fit TRBD2. The germline V gene has CDR1 SGHAT and CDR2 FQNNGV. The CDR3 is made up of 17 amino acids. Trimming cost V 5 bases and J 8 bases; bases outside gene matches: 10. The CDR3 DNA reads TGTGCCAGCAGCCGAGGGACTAGCGGGAGGTGGACTGATGAGCAGTTCTTC. It yields the protein CASSRGTSGRWTDEQFF.

The genes are TRBV11-3 and TRBJ2-3, with D perhaps TRBD2 (6 bases). The CDR3 spans 16 residues. Per the germline V gene, CDR1 is SGHNT and CDR2 is YENEEA. Trimming cost V 1 base and J 0 bases, with 11 bases left between them. CDR3 in amino acids: CASSLGLAASTDTQYF. In nucleotides, the CDR3 is TGTGCCAGCAGCTTAGGCTTAGCGGCTAGCACAGATACGCAGTATTTT.

This chain joins TRBV5-1 and TRBJ1-3, with TRBD1 as a possible D gene (6 bases). CDR3 length: 15 residues. The V and J ends lost 4 bases and 4 bases respectively, with 15 bases between them. Germline V gene data show CDR1 as SGHRS and CDR2 as YFSETQ. CDR3 in DNA: TGCGCCAGCAGCGGTAAACAGGGATCGGGAAACACCATATATTTT. Translating gives CASSGKQGSGNTIYF.

The chain joins TRBV28 to TRBJ1-2, with a possible D match to TRBD1 (6 bases). Germline V gene data show CDR1 as MDHEN and CDR2 as SYDVKM. The V and J ends lost 11 bases and 0 bases respectively, with 16 bases between them. This CDR3 comprises 14 residues. CDR3 DNA: TGTGCCGGTCAGACAGGAGGAGCTAACTATGGCTACACCTTC. Translated: CAGQTGGANYGYTF.

The chain uses TRBV7-2 and TRBJ2-5, with no clear D. The CDR3 runs 15 residues. The ends were cut back, 2 bases at V and 7 bases at J, with 17 bases in the middle. Germline V gene sequence: CDR1 SGHTA, CDR2 FQGNSA. The CDR3 sequence is CASSLRFRGVGTQYF. The CDR3 region has the DNA TGTGCCAGCAGCTTACGTTTTCGAGGAGTGGGGACCCAGTACTTC. The complete variable domain, with remaining parts taken from reference TRBV7-2 and TRBJ2-5, reads GAGVSQSPSNKVTEKGKDVELRCDPISGHTALYWYRQSLGQGLEFLIYFQGNSAPDKSGLPSDRFSAERTGGSVSTLTIQRTQQEDSAVYLCASSLRFRGVGTQYFGPGTRLLVL.

V usage is TRBV4-3 and J usage is TRBJ1-4; possible D gene TRBD1, 5 bases. The CDR3 length is 17 residues. With 4 bases removed from V and 3 bases from J, the gap between germline ends came to 18 bases. Germline-derived CDR1 and CDR2 are LGHNA and YSLEER. The CDR3 protein is CASSPTILGGANEKLFF. CDR3 DNA sequence: TGCGCCAGCAGCCCCACGATTCTGGGGGGAGCTAATGAAAAACTGTTTTTT.

This chain connects TRBV6-5 to TRBJ1-1; D might be TRBD1 (6 bases). The CDR3 is made up of 13 amino acids. The V end was cut by 6 bases, the J end by 4 bases, with 12 bases between. The V gene's germline CDR1 is MNHEY and CDR2 SVGAGI. The CDR3 loop reads CASSIGGATEAFF. For the CDR3, the DNA is TGTGCCAGCAGCATTGGGGGGGCCACTGAAGCTTTCTTT.

This chain uses TRBV12-2 with TRBJ2-2; the table's D call, TRBD1, was not checked against the DNA. TRBV12-2 is a known pseudogene. The CDR3 is made up of 15 amino acids. The DNA for the CDR3 is TGTGCAAGTCGGCCCGGGACAGACAACACCGGGGAGCTGTTTTTT. Residues: CASRPGTDNTGELFF.

This clone was seen only a few times. The rearrangement uses TRBV6-5 and TRBJ2-2; unclear D gene. The CDR3 totals 15 residues. Germline V CDR1 and CDR2: MNHEY, SVGAGI. Trimming removed 5 bases from V and 2 bases from J, with 12 bases in between. The CDR3 loop reads CASSIDSQNTGELFF. DNA of the CDR3: TGTGCCAGCAGTATAGACTCCCAAAACACCGGGGAGCTGTTTTTT.

This chain uses TRBV19 with TRBJ2-3; TRBD2 might be the D (5 bases). Germline V gene sequence: CDR1 LNHDA, CDR2 SQIVND (reference sequence). This CDR3 contains 13 residues. Trimming cost V 7 bases and J 5 bases, with 13 bases left between them. Here the CDR3 DNA reads TGTGCCAGTATCCCAGGTCGGGGAGATACGCAGTATTTT. This sequence encodes CASIPGRGDTQYF.

The J gene is TRBJ1-3, the V gene TRBV7-9, with D unresolved. The CDR3 runs 13 residues. The germline CDR1 and CDR2 sequences are SEHNR and FQNEAQ (reference sequence). Trimming removed 4 bases at V and 2 bases at J, with 6 bases between. The CDR3 spells CASSSYPGNTIYF. In nucleotides, the CDR3 is TGTGCCAGCAGCTCGTATCCTGGAAACACCATATATTTT.

The chain is built from TRBV27 and TRBJ2-7, with 9 bases aligning to TRBD1. Germline V lookup: CDR1 MNHEY, CDR2 SMNVEV (reference sequence). The V segment lost 5 bases and the J segment 3 bases; nucleotides outside the gene matches: 8. The CDR3 is made up of 15 amino acids. The DNA of the CDR3 is TGTGCCAGCAGTCGAGACAGGGGGTCCTACTACGAGCAGTACTTC. Translated: CASSRDRGSYYEQYF.

J is TRBJ1-2 and V is TRBV12-1; the table calls TRBD1, which could not be checked here. TRBV12-1 is a documented pseudogene. The length of the CDR3 is 15 residues. The CDR3 DNA follows: TGTGCCAGCAGCTCCGGGACAGGGGCCGTGGAAAGGGGCACCTTC. This gives the protein CASSSGTGAVERGTF.

The rearrangement joins TRBV19 to TRBJ1-5, with TRBD1 matching over 8 bases. Germline CDR1 LNHDA, CDR2 SQIVND (reference sequence). The CDR3 spans 16 residues. V shed 9 bases, J shed 0 bases, and the junction held 10 bases outside the gene matches. CDR3 residues: CASRTGGLYSNQPQHF. The CDR3 bases are TGTGCCAGCAGAACAGGGGGTCTGTATAGCAATCAGCCCCAGCATTTT.

This chain links TRBV5-1 with TRBJ2-3, with 11 nucleotides matching TRBD2. J gave up 4 bases and V 0 bases, and 7 bases lay outside the gene matches. This CDR3 contains 17 residues. Looked up from germline, CDR1 is SGHRS and CDR2 is YFSETQ. The CDR3 sequence: CASSLGLTSGRSDTQYF. CDR3 bases: TGCGCCAGCAGCTTGGGTCTAACTAGCGGGAGATCAGATACGCAGTATTTT.

J is TRBJ2-7 and V is TRBV6-6, with TRBD2 as a possible D gene (6 bases). Germline CDR1 reads MNHNY; CDR2 reads SVGAGI (reference sequence). V was trimmed by 7 bases and J by 0 bases, leaving 13 bases between them. The CDR3 is 14 amino acids. CDR3 bases: TGTGCCAGCAAACCCGTCGGGAGCTCCTACGAGCAGTACTTC. This encodes CASKPVGSSYEQYF.

The chain joins TRBV5-1 to TRBJ2-7; 8 bases fit TRBD1. Germline trimming cut 7 bases from V and 4 bases from J; bases unmatched to any gene: 13. This CDR3 is 15 amino acids long. CDR1 SGHRS and CDR2 YFSETQ come from the germline V gene. This CDR3 reads CASCLGFGQGYEQYF. In nucleotides, the CDR3 is TGCGCCAGCTGCCTCGGGTTTGGACAGGGTTACGAGCAGTACTTC. The variable domain in full, completed from reference TRBV5-1 and TRBJ2-7, reads KAGVTQTPRYLIKTRGQQVTLSCSPISGHRSVSWYQQTPGQGLQFLFEYFSETQRNKGNFPGRFSGRQFSNSRSEMNVSTLELGDSALYLCASCLGFGQGYEQYFGPGTRLTVT.

This rearrangement joins TRBV6-5 to TRBJ1-5, with TRBD1 matching 7 bases. Looked up from germline, CDR1 is MNHEY and CDR2 is SVGAGI. V was clipped by 6 bases and J by 3 bases; unmatched bases: 5. The CDR3 runs to 14 residues. CDR3 residues: CASRPGTVNQPQHF. The CDR3 DNA sequence: TGTGCCAGCAGACCTGGGACAGTCAATCAGCCCCAGCATTTT.

This sequence joins TRBV28 and TRBJ2-1; 16 bases are shared with TRBD2. With 5 bases clipped from V and 9 bases from J, the junction kept 7 bases outside the gene matches. CDR1 MDHEN and CDR2 SYDVKM come from the germline V gene. This CDR3 is 16 amino acids long. The CDR3 DNA follows: TGTGCCAGCAGTCACTCGGGACTAGCGGGAGGGGGTGAGCAGTTCTTC. Translated: CASSHSGLAGGGEQFF.

The CDR3 sequence is CASHSLDRSSGELFF. For the CDR3, the DNA is TGCGCCAGCCACAGCTTGGATAGAAGTTCCGGGGAGCTGTTTTTT. The rearrangement uses TRBV5-1 and TRBJ2-2, with D unclear. The CDR3 is 15 residues long. Germline V CDR1 and CDR2: SGHRS, YFSETQ. Trimming stripped 7 bases from V and 6 bases from J, with 19 bases between.

This chain uses TRBV6-1 with TRBJ1-1; 7 bases agree with TRBD1. The germline V gene encodes CDR1 MNHNS and CDR2 SASEGT. Losses at the gene ends were 10 bases for V and 6 bases for J; bases not matched to a gene: 17. The CDR3 covers 15 residues. This CDR3 is CATVHRTGVLPEAFF. Written as DNA, the CDR3 is TGTGCCACCGTACACAGAACAGGGGTTCTCCCTGAAGCTTTCTTT.

The genes are TRBV6-1 and TRBJ2-7; 12 bases match TRBD1. Germline V gives CDR1 MNHNS, CDR2 SASEGT. With V trimmed by 6 bases and J by 2 bases, 5 bases remained unmatched. There are 15 residues in the CDR3. CDR3 in DNA: TGTGCCAGCAGGGTGGGACAGGGGGCTACCTACGAGCAGTACTTC. It encodes CASRVGQGATYEQYF.

The rearrangement links TRBV11-1 to TRBJ2-7, with 8 bases matching TRBD2. From germline, CDR1 is SGHAT and CDR2 FQDESV (reference sequence). With V trimmed by 3 bases and J by 3 bases, 7 bases remained unmatched. CDR3 length: 15 amino acids. CDR3 amino acids: CASSLIGLASYEQYF. CDR3 nucleotides: TGTGCCAGCAGCTTGATCGGACTAGCCAGCTACGAGCAGTACTTC.

This clone was seen just once. V gene TRBV7-8 combines with J gene TRBJ2-7; D not resolved. V lost 0 bases to trimming and J lost 2 bases, with 8 bases between them. Germline assignment: CDR1 SGHVS and CDR2 FQNEAQ. CDR3 size: 14 residues. CDR3 amino acids: CASSLAAVAYEQYF. The DNA for the CDR3 is TGTGCCAGCAGCTTAGCGGCAGTTGCCTACGAGCAGTACTTC.

CDR3 sequence: CASSLIGAGGVYNEQFF. The CDR3 DNA reads as TGTGCCAGCAGCTTGATTGGGGCGGGAGGGGTCTACAATGAGCAGTTCTTC. The V gene is TRBV5-6, the J gene TRBJ2-1, with 9 bases lining up with TRBD2. The CDR3 is 17 amino acids. V trimming: 1 base; J trimming: 3 bases; junction bases outside the gene matches: 8. The germline V gene has CDR1 SGHDT and CDR2 YYEEEE.

This chain connects TRBV5-1 to TRBJ2-5; 7 bases line up with TRBD1. The end of the DNA fits TRBJ2-7 better, so the J call may be wrong. Germline CDR1 and CDR2: SGHRS and YFSETQ. This CDR3 contains 13 residues. The CDR3 DNA reads as TGCGCCAGCAGAAAGGGACAGAGCTACGAGCAGTACTTC. As protein: CASRKGQSYEQYF.

This clone is large (0.1 to 1%) in the sample. This chain connects TRBV11-3 to TRBJ2-1; TRBD1 aligns across 8 bases. Germline loops: CDR1 SGHNT, CDR2 YENEEA. The trim removed 5 bases at V and 6 bases at J, leaving 12 bases unmatched. This CDR3 region has 16 residues. CDR3 sequence: CASSISGETGVNEQFF. The CDR3 DNA follows: TGTGCCAGCAGCATCTCCGGGGAGACAGGGGTCAATGAGCAGTTCTTC.

The chain recombines TRBV6-1 with TRBJ2-6; no reliable D call. The CDR3 totals 14 residues. Germline loops: CDR1 MNHNS, CDR2 SASEGT. The V gene lost 10 bases and the J gene lost 0 bases, with 10 bases spanning the gap. The CDR3 protein is CATFTASGANVLTF. DNA for the CDR3: TGTGCCACCTTCACAGCCTCTGGGGCCAACGTCCTGACTTTC.

This chain links TRBV11-2 with TRBJ2-1, with TRBD2 matching 8 bases. CDR1 and CDR2 (germline): SGHAT, FQNNGV. This CDR3 contains 17 residues. V trimming: 3 bases; J trimming: 5 bases; junction bases outside the gene matches: 12. The DNA for the CDR3 is TGTGCCAGCAGCTTCCGTCCGCGAACTAGCGGAGACAATGAGCAGTTCTTC. Residues: CASSFRPRTSGDNEQFF. Full variable domain (missing parts from reference TRBV11-2 and TRBJ2-1): EAGVAQSPRYKIIEKRQSVAFWCNPISGHATLYWYQQILGQGPKLLIQFQNNGVVDDSQLPKDRFSAERLKGVDSTLKIQPAKLEDSAVYLCASSFRPRTSGDNEQFFGPGTRLTVL.

This clone was picked up one time. The V call is TRBV5-6, the J call TRBJ1-5; D ambiguous. Germline CDR1 is SGHDT and CDR2 is YYEEEE. Trimming left V 0 bases short and J 5 bases short, with 9 bases between. The CDR3 has 14 residues. In nucleotides, the CDR3 is TGTGCCAGCAGCTTGGGCGGGCGCCATCAGCCCCAGCATTTT. It specifies CASSLGGRHQPQHF. Filled out from reference TRBV5-6 and TRBJ1-5, the complete variable domain reads DAGVTQSPTHLIKTRGQQVTLRCSPKSGHDTVSWYQQALGQGPQFIFQYYEEEERQRGNFPDRFSGHQFPNYSSELNVNALLLGDSALYLCASSLGGRHQPQHFGDGTRLSIL.

The chain has TRBV6-6 and TRBJ1-2; TRBD1 might be the D (5 bases). V dropped 5 bases and J dropped 2 bases, with 12 bases sitting between them. Germline CDR1 is MNHNY and CDR2 is SVGAGI (reference sequence). This CDR3 has 14 residues. The CDR3 loop is CASSQGGSNYGYTF. As DNA, the CDR3 is TGTGCCAGCAGTCAGGGAGGATCGAACTATGGCTACACCTTC.

The V gene is TRBV11-2, the J gene TRBJ2-7; a possible D gene is TRBD1 (6 bases). Per germline, CDR1 SGHAT and CDR2 FQNNGV. The V and J ends lost 1 base and 7 bases respectively, with 14 bases between them. CDR3 length equals 14 residues. CDR3 DNA sequence: TGTGCCAGCAGCTTAGTTGATACAGGGCGGGAGCAGTACTTC. Amino acids: CASSLVDTGREQYF.